The 31 T cell receptor beta chains in this list originate from one sample, sequenced in a study of cytomegalovirus exposure and HLA in healthy donors. This PCR relied on a set of 60 Vbeta primers and 13 Jbeta primers. Only in-frame clones appear in the TCRdb table, and some are missing; sequencing was by immunoSEQ multiplex PCR. The sample includes around 100,000 clones, roughly 85% of them seen just once. The source material was PBMCs. The receptors shown here come from a woman aged 35 to 49 in good health and CMV-seronegative.

This sequence joins TRBV29-1 and TRBJ1-2; possibly TRBD1 for D (5 bases). Germline CDR1 reads SQVTM; CDR2 reads ANQGSEA. CDR3 length: 13 amino acids. The CDR3 nucleotides are TGCACCGCCGGGGGGGAGAATAACTATGGCTACACCTTC. Translation: CTAGGENNYGYTF. The variable domain in full, completed from reference TRBV29-1 and TRBJ1-2, reads SAVISQKPSRDICQRGTSLTIQCQVDSQVTMMFWYRQQPGQSLTLIATANQGSEATYESGFVIDKFPISRPNLTFSTLTVSNMSPEDSSIYLCTAGGENNYGYTFGSGTRLTVV.

The chain joins TRBV4-3 to TRBJ2-1; 9 nucleotides align to TRBD2. V gave up 5 bases and J gave up 5 bases; unmatched junction bases: 4. Per germline, CDR1 LGHNA and CDR2 YSLEER. This CDR3 has 14 amino acids. CDR3 region: CASSSSGSNNEQFF. In DNA, the CDR3 is TGCGCCAGCAGCAGTAGCGGGAGCAACAATGAGCAGTTCTTC.

The chain combines TRBV7-9 with TRBJ2-7; possibly TRBD1 for D (5 bases). CDR1 is SEHNR and CDR2 is FQNEAQ in the germline V gene (reference sequence). The CDR3 runs to 12 residues. Trimming removed 5 bases at V and 12 bases at J, with 17 bases between. The CDR3 loop is CASSPKRGEVYF. CDR3 sequence (DNA): TGTGCCAGCAGCCCAAAAAGGGGTGAAGTGTACTTC.

The rearrangement joins TRBV28 to TRBJ1-1, with 7 bases aligning to TRBD1. Germline CDR1 is MDHEN and CDR2 is SYDVKM. The CDR3 totals 16 residues. The J segment lost 2 bases and the V segment lost 6 bases, leaving 12 bases of the junction unmatched. CDR3 sequence: CASRQYRGVKNTEAFF. CDR3 bases: TGTGCCAGCAGGCAGTACAGGGGAGTAAAAAACACTGAAGCTTTCTTT. The whole variable domain, filled in from reference TRBV28 and TRBJ1-1, reads DVKVTQSSRYLVKRTGEKVFLECVQDMDHENMFWYRQDPGLGLRLIYFSYDVKMKEKGDIPEGYSVSREKKERFSLILESASTNQTSMYLCASRQYRGVKNTEAFFGQGTRLTVV.

A single count supports this clone. The chain couples TRBV7-9 to TRBJ1-2; TRBD1 matches 7 bases. The germline V gene has CDR1 SEHNR and CDR2 FQNEAQ (reference sequence). The trim removed 5 bases at V and 4 bases at J, leaving 10 bases unmatched. This CDR3 contains 15 residues. Here the CDR3 DNA reads TGTGCCAGCAGCCCATCACCCAGGGGGACCTATGGCTACACCTTC. Its protein product is CASSPSPRGTYGYTF.

This clone was counted only a few times. The chain couples TRBV30 to TRBJ2-7, with D possibly matching TRBD2 (6 bases). Germline lookup yields CDR1 GTSNPN and CDR2 SVGIG (reference sequence). The V gene lost 8 bases and the J gene lost 0 bases, with 20 bases spanning the gap. The length of the CDR3 is 15 residues. CDR3 region: CALSRDSKPSYEQYF. In nucleotides, the CDR3 is TGTGCCCTCTCCCGGGACTCCAAGCCCTCCTACGAGCAGTACTTC.

A single count supports this clone. The CDR3 DNA reads as TGTGCCAGCAGCTTAAGTACGGGCTCCTACGAGCAGTACTTC. Translated, it gives CASSLSTGSYEQYF. This chain uses TRBV7-7 with TRBJ2-7; D is ambiguous. This CDR3 comprises 14 residues. Germline V gene lookup returns CDR1 SSHAT and CDR2 FNYEAQ (reference sequence). V dropped 2 bases and J dropped 0 bases, with 8 bases sitting between them.

The chain joins TRBV2 to TRBJ1-1; no clear D. The CDR3 covers 14 residues. Looked up from germline, CDR1 is SNHLY and CDR2 is FYNNEI. The ends were cut back, 0 bases at V and 6 bases at J, with 11 bases in the middle. CDR3 DNA sequence: TGTGCCAGCAGTGAAGCGCCGGGTCGCGCTGAAGCTTTCTTT. It is translated as CASSEAPGRAEAFF. The complete variable domain, with remaining parts taken from reference TRBV2 and TRBJ1-1, reads EPEVTQTPSHQVTQMGQEVILRCVPISNHLYFYWYRQILGQKVEFLVSFYNNEISEKSEIFDDQFSVERPDGSNFTLKIRSTKLEDSAMYFCASSEAPGRAEAFFGQGTRLTVV.

This clone was counted a few times. V is TRBV28 and J is TRBJ1-1; D is undetermined. The CDR3 has 16 residues. Looked up from germline, CDR1 is MDHEN and CDR2 is SYDVKM. Between the trimmed V and J ends, which lost 2 bases and 1 base, there was a span of 14 bases. The CDR3 region is CASSLNLGVGNTEAFF. In DNA, the CDR3 is TGTGCCAGCAGTTTAAACCTCGGGGTCGGGAACACTGAAGCTTTCTTT.

The chain employs TRBV4-3 and TRBJ1-4; possibly TRBD1 for D (6 bases). V dropped 4 bases and J dropped 8 bases, with 17 bases sitting between them. Germline V gene lookup returns CDR1 LGHNA and CDR2 YSLEER. The CDR3 runs to 15 residues. CDR3 protein: CASSLSTGQSEKLFF. The CDR3 DNA reads TGCGCCAGCAGCCTTTCGACAGGTCAGAGCGAAAAACTGTTTTTT.

The chain is built from TRBV28 and TRBJ2-7, with D possibly matching TRBD1 (5 bases). Germline V gene lookup returns CDR1 MDHEN and CDR2 SYDVKM. Trimming removed 11 bases at V and 3 bases at J, with 23 bases between. The CDR3 has 15 residues. CDR3 amino acids: CAPTFPAGPSYEQYF. The CDR3 region has the DNA TGTGCCCCGACGTTCCCGGCAGGGCCCAGCTACGAGCAGTACTTC.

This sequence joins TRBV19 and TRBJ2-5, with 8 bases matching TRBD1. The CDR3 totals 16 residues. Looked up from germline, CDR1 is LNHDA and CDR2 is SQIVND (reference sequence). Unmatched junction bases numbered 12, after V lost 4 bases and J lost 5 bases. CDR3 coding DNA: TGTGCCAGTAGTACGTATACGGGACAGGTGGGGGAGACCCAGTACTTC. Translated, it gives CASSTYTGQVGETQYF.

V gene TRBV15 combines with J gene TRBJ2-5, with 8 bases aligning to TRBD1. The V gene's germline CDR1 is LNHNV and CDR2 YYDKDF (reference sequence). The CDR3 totals 14 residues. V trimming: 0 bases; J trimming: 7 bases; junction bases outside the gene matches: 4. CDR3 in amino acids: CATSRDRGRVTQYF. CDR3 sequence (DNA): TGTGCCACCAGCAGAGACAGGGGGCGGGTGACCCAGTACTTC.

This rearrangement joins TRBV19 to TRBJ1-4; no reliable D call. V dropped 3 bases and J dropped 8 bases, with 13 bases sitting between them. This CDR3 has 14 residues. Germline lookup yields CDR1 LNHDA and CDR2 SQIVND (reference sequence). The CDR3 loop reads CASSIWAGGEKLFF. DNA for the CDR3: TGTGCCAGTAGTATCTGGGCCGGAGGGGAAAAACTGTTTTTT.

J is TRBJ2-5 and V is TRBV7-2, with D possibly being TRBD1 (5 bases). This CDR3 comprises 17 residues. Trimming removed 6 bases from V and 2 bases from J, with 22 bases in between. The germline V gene encodes CDR1 SGHTA and CDR2 FQGNSA. The CDR3 loop reads CASRLQARGTDQETQYF. The CDR3 DNA reads as TGTGCCAGCAGGCTTCAGGCTAGGGGTACGGATCAAGAGACCCAGTACTTC.

V usage is TRBV9 and J usage is TRBJ1-1, with no clear D. Trimming cost V 3 bases and J 0 bases, with 9 bases left between them. Germline values: CDR1 SGDLS, CDR2 YYNGEE. This CDR3 has 14 amino acids. This chain's CDR3 is CASSAEGMNTEAFF. DNA for the CDR3: TGTGCCAGCAGCGCGGAGGGAATGAACACTGAAGCTTTCTTT.

This clone is a singleton in its sample. The V call is TRBV7-6, the J call TRBJ2-1; a weak D match, TRBD2 (6 bases). V was shortened by 3 bases and J by 10 bases, with 13 bases between the two germline ends. The germline gives CDR1 SGHVS, CDR2 FNYEAQ. This CDR3 is built from 13 residues. The CDR3 nucleotides read TGTGCCAGCAGCTTGGGGACTTTAGGAGAGCAGTTCTTC. It translates to CASSLGTLGEQFF.

In its sample, this clone was seen once. The chain recombines TRBV2 with TRBJ1-1; D ambiguous. CDR1 and CDR2 from the germline V gene are SNHLY and FYNNEI. CDR3 length: 16 residues. Trimming removed 7 bases from V and 0 bases from J, with 18 bases in between. This chain's CDR3 is CASIRSLGDVNTEAFF. CDR3 sequence (DNA): TGTGCCAGCATTCGTTCACTGGGAGATGTGAACACTGAAGCTTTCTTT.

Concerning this clone: At one of its ends the junction is not consistent with the germline gene, which may arise from a read error. V usage is TRBV5-3 and J usage is TRBJ1-2, with D unresolved. TRBV5-3 carries the ORF label, with uncertain function. The CDR3 runs to 15 residues. CDR3 sequence: CARSWPRPLAMAGCF. Here the CDR3 DNA reads TGTGCCAGAAGTTGGCCCCGCCCCTTAGCTATGGCTGGGTGCTTC.

This clone showed up just a few times. CDR3 sequence: CASSVLSGRGEKLFF. In DNA, the CDR3 is TGTGCCAGCAGCGTATTATCAGGGCGGGGAGAAAAACTGTTTTTT. This rearrangement joins TRBV9 to TRBJ1-4; maybe TRBD1 (5 bases). This CDR3 is built from 15 residues. The germline gives CDR1 SGDLS, CDR2 YYNGEE. V shed 1 base and J shed 8 bases, with 15 bases lying between them.

Concerning this clone itself: Other DNA sequences of this sample code for an identical CDR3. V and J are TRBV5-1 and TRBJ1-2, with TRBD1 identical over 7 bases. CDR1 and CDR2 from the germline V gene are SGHRS and YFSETQ. Trimming took 0 bases from V and 2 from J; bases not matched to a gene: 7. This CDR3 spans 16 amino acids. The CDR3 loop reads CASSLGGLTGNYGYTF. CDR3 bases: TGCGCCAGCAGCTTGGGGGGATTGACAGGGAACTATGGCTACACCTTC. Combining the CDR3 with reference TRBV5-1 and TRBJ1-2 gives the whole variable domain KAGVTQTPRYLIKTRGQQVTLSCSPISGHRSVSWYQQTPGQGLQFLFEYFSETQRNKGNFPGRFSGRQFSNSRSEMNVSTLELGDSALYLCASSLGGLTGNYGYTFGSGTRLTVV.

The V and J genes are TRBV28 and TRBJ1-5; D gene unclear. Germline CDR1 reads MDHEN; CDR2 reads SYDVKM. V lost 5 bases to trimming and J lost 2 bases, with 13 bases between them. The CDR3 runs to 15 residues. CDR3: CASSLTVTRNQPQHF. As DNA, the CDR3 is TGTGCCAGCAGTCTAACAGTAACCCGCAATCAGCCCCAGCATTTT.

The chain links TRBV18 to TRBJ1-1; D is ambiguous. Germline V gene data show CDR1 as KGHSH and CDR2 as LQKENI. This CDR3 region has 13 residues. V shed 2 bases and J shed 2 bases, with 6 bases lying between them. DNA of the CDR3: TGTGCCAGCTCACCAGACACAAACACTGAAGCTTTCTTT. Amino acids: CASSPDTNTEAFF.

The chain employs TRBV28 and TRBJ2-7, with D perhaps matching TRBD2 (6 bases). The CDR3 sequence is 14 residues long. Trimming took 7 bases from V and 7 from J, leaving 20 bases between them. Germline assignment: CDR1 MDHEN and CDR2 SYDVKM. CDR3: CASKVPGTYREQYF. DNA of the CDR3: TGTGCCAGCAAAGTCCCCGGGACTTATCGGGAGCAGTACTTC. The full variable domain, its missing parts supplied by reference TRBV28 and TRBJ2-7, is DVKVTQSSRYLVKRTGEKVFLECVQDMDHENMFWYRQDPGLGLRLIYFSYDVKMKEKGDIPEGYSVSREKKERFSLILESASTNQTSMYLCASKVPGTYREQYFGPGTRLTVT.

The rearrangement links TRBV18 to TRBJ1-4; 10 bases are a match to TRBD1. The CDR3 contains 14 residues. Germline V gives CDR1 KGHSH, CDR2 LQKENI. The ends lost 3 bases at V and 5 bases at J; junction bases unmatched: 0. This CDR3 is CASSPDRGNEKLFF. The DNA for the CDR3 is TGTGCCAGCTCACCGGACAGGGGGAATGAAAAACTGTTTTTT.

The rearrangement joins TRBV27 to TRBJ2-1, with TRBD1 identical over 7 bases. The trim removed 8 bases at V and 12 bases at J, leaving 22 bases unmatched. Germline values: CDR1 MNHEY, CDR2 SMNVEV (reference sequence). CDR3 length: 16 amino acids. CDR3 loop: CASAPGQVLPFDGQFF. CDR3 DNA sequence: TGTGCCAGCGCCCCTGGACAGGTACTTCCCTTCGATGGGCAGTTCTTC.

The chain employs TRBV30 and TRBJ1-1, with TRBD1 matching over 10 bases. CDR1 and CDR2 (germline): GTSNPN, SVGIG (reference sequence). Unmatched junction bases numbered 7, after V lost 2 bases and J lost 7 bases. This CDR3 is built from 14 residues. As DNA, the CDR3 is TGTGCCTGGAGTCGGACAGGGGGAACTTTTGAAGCTTTCTTT. Protein: CAWSRTGGTFEAFF.

In DNA form, the CDR3 reads TGTGCCAGCAGTTTGAGGATGGGCGAGCAGTACTTC. It codes for CASSLRMGEQYF. The chain employs TRBV28 and TRBJ2-7, with unresolved D. Looked up from germline, CDR1 is MDHEN and CDR2 is SYDVKM. The CDR3 runs to 12 residues. Trimming took 3 bases from V and 6 from J, leaving 9 bases between them.

V and J are TRBV6-5 and TRBJ2-4; 7 nucleotides match TRBD2. V was pared by 5 bases and J by 6 bases, with 10 bases of the junction left unmatched. This CDR3 is 15 amino acids long. In germline, CDR1 is MNHEY, CDR2 SVGAGI. As DNA, the CDR3 is TGTGCCAGCAGTCCCCCGGGGGGACTGTCAAACATTCAGTACTTC. Protein: CASSPPGGLSNIQYF.

This clone was seen only once. The rearrangement joins TRBV4-3 to TRBJ2-7, with a weak D call TRBD1 (5 bases). Germline V CDR1 and CDR2: LGHNA, YSLEER. This CDR3 spans 15 amino acids. V was cut by 5 bases and J by 4 bases, with 18 bases left in between. CDR3 protein: CASSVSQSSGYEQYF. CDR3 coding DNA: TGCGCCAGCAGCGTTAGTCAATCATCAGGGTACGAGCAGTACTTC.

The table lists this clone with a count of one. This chain links TRBV27 with TRBJ2-1; TRBD1 is a possible D gene (5 bases). V was shortened by 7 bases and J by 7 bases, with 11 bases between the two germline ends. This CDR3 comprises 12 residues. The germline gives CDR1 MNHEY, CDR2 SMNVEV (reference sequence). The CDR3 here is CASNSDRNEQFF. The CDR3 DNA reads TGTGCCAGCAACTCCGACAGAAATGAGCAGTTCTTC.